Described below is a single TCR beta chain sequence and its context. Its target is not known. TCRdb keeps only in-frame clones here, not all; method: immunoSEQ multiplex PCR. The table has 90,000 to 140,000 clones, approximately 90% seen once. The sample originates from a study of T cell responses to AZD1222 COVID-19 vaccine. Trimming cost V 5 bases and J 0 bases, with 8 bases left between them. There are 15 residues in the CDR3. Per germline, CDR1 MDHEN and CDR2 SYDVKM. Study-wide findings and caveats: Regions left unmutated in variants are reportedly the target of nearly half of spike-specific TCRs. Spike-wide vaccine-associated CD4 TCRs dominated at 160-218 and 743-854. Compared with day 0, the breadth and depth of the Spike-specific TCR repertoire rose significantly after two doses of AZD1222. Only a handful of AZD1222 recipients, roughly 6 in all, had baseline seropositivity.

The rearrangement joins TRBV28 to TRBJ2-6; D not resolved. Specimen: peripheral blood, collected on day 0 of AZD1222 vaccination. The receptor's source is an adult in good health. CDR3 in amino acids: CASSPQSSGANVLTF. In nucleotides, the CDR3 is TGTGCCAGCAGTCCCCAGAGCTCTGGGGCCAACGTCCTGACTTTC.